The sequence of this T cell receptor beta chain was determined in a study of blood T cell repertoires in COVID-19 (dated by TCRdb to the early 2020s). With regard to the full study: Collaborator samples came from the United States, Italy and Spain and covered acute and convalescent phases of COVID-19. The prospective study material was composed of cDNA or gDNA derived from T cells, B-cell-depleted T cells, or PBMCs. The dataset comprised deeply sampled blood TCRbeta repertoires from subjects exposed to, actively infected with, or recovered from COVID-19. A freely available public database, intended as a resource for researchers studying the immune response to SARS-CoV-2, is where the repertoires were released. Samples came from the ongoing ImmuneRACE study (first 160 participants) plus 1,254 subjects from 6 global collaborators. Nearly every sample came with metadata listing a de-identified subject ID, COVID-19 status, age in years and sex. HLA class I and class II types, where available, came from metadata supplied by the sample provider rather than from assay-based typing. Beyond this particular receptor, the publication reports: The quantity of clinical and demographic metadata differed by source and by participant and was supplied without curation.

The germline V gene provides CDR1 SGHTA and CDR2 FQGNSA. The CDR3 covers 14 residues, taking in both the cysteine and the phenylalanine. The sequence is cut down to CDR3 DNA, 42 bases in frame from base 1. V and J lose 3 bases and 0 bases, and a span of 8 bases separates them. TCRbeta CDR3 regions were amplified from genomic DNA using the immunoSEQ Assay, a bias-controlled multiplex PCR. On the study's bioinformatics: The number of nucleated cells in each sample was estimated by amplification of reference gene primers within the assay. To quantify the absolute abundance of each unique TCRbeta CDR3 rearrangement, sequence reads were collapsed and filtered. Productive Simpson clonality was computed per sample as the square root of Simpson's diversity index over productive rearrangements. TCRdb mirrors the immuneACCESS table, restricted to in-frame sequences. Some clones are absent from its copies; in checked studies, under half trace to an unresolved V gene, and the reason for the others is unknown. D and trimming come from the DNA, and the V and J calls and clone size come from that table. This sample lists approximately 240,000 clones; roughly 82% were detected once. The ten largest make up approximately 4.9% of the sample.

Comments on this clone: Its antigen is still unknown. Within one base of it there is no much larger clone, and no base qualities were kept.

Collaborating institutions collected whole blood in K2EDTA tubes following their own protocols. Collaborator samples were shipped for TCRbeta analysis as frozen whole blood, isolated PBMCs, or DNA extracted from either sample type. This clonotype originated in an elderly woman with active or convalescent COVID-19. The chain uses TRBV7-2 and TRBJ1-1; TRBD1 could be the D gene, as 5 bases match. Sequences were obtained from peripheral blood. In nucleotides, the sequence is TGTGCCAGCAGCTTCGGCAGGGTGAACACTGAAGCTTTCTTT. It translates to CASSFGRVNTEAFF.